Each of the 5 T cell receptor beta chains below was sequenced from the same sample in a study of blood T cell repertoires in COVID-19. Sequenced by immunoSEQ multiplex PCR; TCRdb stores in-frame clones only, minus some. The sample has 300,000 to 400,000 clones, more than 85% seen once. The sequenced sample consisted of PBMCs or T cells enriched from blood (not recorded which). Source of these receptors: a woman between 25 and 40 years old who had recovered from COVID-19.

The CDR3 DNA sequence: TGTGCCAGCAGCTTAAGCGGGGACTACAATGAGCAGTTCTTC. As protein: CASSLSGDYNEQFF. The chain links TRBV7-6 to TRBJ2-1; the match to TRBD2 covers 7 bases. CDR1 is SGHVS, CDR2 FNYEAQ, per germline. Germline trimming cut 2 bases from V and 3 bases from J; bases unmatched to any gene: 1. This CDR3 is built from 14 residues.

This chain connects TRBV9 to TRBJ1-4, with D maybe TRBD1 (6 bases). Trimming stripped 3 bases from V and 11 bases from J, with 17 bases between. The CDR3 sequence is 14 residues long. Looked up from germline, CDR1 is SGDLS and CDR2 is YYNGEE. CDR3 loop: CASSGEQGTEKLFF. The CDR3 nucleotides are TGTGCCAGCAGCGGGGAACAGGGAACGGAGAAACTGTTTTTT.

The chain combines TRBV5-4 with TRBJ1-6, with 8 bases fitting TRBD1. This CDR3 is built from 16 residues. The V gene's germline CDR1 is SGHNT and CDR2 YYREEE (reference sequence). Unmatched junction bases numbered 8, after V lost 1 base and J lost 8 bases. CDR3 amino acids: CASSLLLRGRHSPLHF. The CDR3 nucleotides are TGTGCCAGCAGCTTGTTGCTCAGGGGGCGCCATTCACCCCTCCACTTT.

V gene TRBV7-9 combines with J gene TRBJ2-5; 7 bases match TRBD2. V dropped 8 bases and J dropped 8; count of bases not matched to a gene: 5. The CDR3 covers 11 residues. The germline gives CDR1 SEHNR, CDR2 FQNEAQ (reference sequence). CDR3 sequence: CASGRGGTQYF. CDR3 in DNA: TGTGCCAGCGGGCGCGGGGGAACCCAGTACTTC.

The chain employs TRBV5-1 and TRBJ2-1, with 7 bases identical to TRBD1. The CDR3 length is 14 residues. Germline CDR1 is SGHRS and CDR2 is YFSETQ. V dropped 4 bases and J dropped 3; count of bases not matched to a gene: 4. CDR3 nucleotide sequence: TGCGCCAGCAGCCCACGGACAGGCTACAATGAGCAGTTCTTC. Protein sequence: CASSPRTGYNEQFF.